This T cell receptor beta chain appears in the sequencing data of a study of blood T cell repertoires in COVID-19. In the study overall: Samples of COVID-19 (acute and convalescent) were obtained from the United States, Italy and Spain. T cells, B-cell-depleted T cells, or PBMCs supplied cDNA or gDNA.

Original processing methods: Cell counts per sample came from amplifying reference gene primers. TCRdb's table, derived via immunoSEQ multiplex PCR, lists solely in-frame clones and lacks some. Clone size and V and J calls were adopted from that table, with D and trimming inferred from the DNA. This repertoire shows 96,000 or so clones, roughly 84% found once; its top ten account for approximately 2.9%. The sequenced sample consisted of peripheral blood. This clonotype originated in an elderly woman with acute or convalescent COVID-19.

The CDR3 DNA reads as TGTGCCAGCAGCCTAGACAGGACCTATGGCTACACCTTC. Protein sequence: CASSLDRTYGYTF. This chain links TRBV6-5 with TRBJ1-2; tentatively, D is TRBD1 (6 bases). Between the trimmed V and J ends, which lost 6 bases and 4 bases, there was a span of 12 bases. CDR3 length: 13 residues. Germline-derived CDR1 and CDR2 are MNHEY and SVGAGI.